Sequencing of this T cell receptor (beta chain) was carried out in a study of molecular identifiers for immune sequencing clone quantification. Looking at the study overall: RNA from approximately 20,000 or 98,000 naive CD8 cells was split five ways in replicates, with four sequenced. Study conclusions and caveats: Identical TCR molecules that share a barcode could lead to an underestimation of highly expanded clone sizes. The share of molecules held by clones above 20 RNA copies was over 97% in effector cells and under 1% in naive cells.

This clonotype was seen many times. Its specificity is unknown. V lost 6 bases, J lost 2 bases, and 4 bases stayed unmatched. This CDR3 comprises 13 residues. CDR1 is MNHEY, CDR2 SMNVEV, per germline (reference sequence). Methods described previously were used for bulk TCR libraries, and listed TCR primers were applied. TCRdb itself ran the PCR reads through MiXCR, one entry per CDR3 protein. The profile shows approximately 630,000 distinct CDR3 sequences, about 25% of them singletons. This chain uses TRBV27 with TRBJ2-7, with 7 bases that match TRBD1. Material for sequencing was naive CD8+ T cells from blood, with Jurkat cell RNA spiked in. Subset denoted: FACS-sorted CD8+CD4-CCR7+CD45RA+ naive T cells. The clonotype originates from a human donor in good health. Some libraries in this study had Jurkat cell RNA spiked in. The CDR3 nucleotides are TGTGCCAGCAGCTTGGGACAGACCTACGAGCAGTACTTC. Residues: CASSLGQTYEQYF.